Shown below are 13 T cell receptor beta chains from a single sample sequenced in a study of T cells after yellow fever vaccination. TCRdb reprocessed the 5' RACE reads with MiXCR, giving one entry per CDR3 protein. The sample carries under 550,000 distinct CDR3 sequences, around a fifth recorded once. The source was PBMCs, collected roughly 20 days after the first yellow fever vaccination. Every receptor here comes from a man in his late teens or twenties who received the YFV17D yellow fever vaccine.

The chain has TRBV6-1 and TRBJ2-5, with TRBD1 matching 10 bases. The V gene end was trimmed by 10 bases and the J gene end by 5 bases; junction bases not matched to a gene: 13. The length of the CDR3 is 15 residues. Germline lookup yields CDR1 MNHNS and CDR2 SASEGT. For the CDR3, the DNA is TGTGCCACCCTCAAGACAGGGGGCGCCGGGGAGACCCAGTACTTC. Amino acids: CATLKTGGAGETQYF.

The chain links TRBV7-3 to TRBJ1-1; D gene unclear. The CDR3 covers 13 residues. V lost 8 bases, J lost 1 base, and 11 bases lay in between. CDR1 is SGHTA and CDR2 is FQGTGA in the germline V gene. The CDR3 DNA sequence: TGTGCCAGCGGATATAGGGCGAACACTGAAGCTTTCTTT. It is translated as CASGYRANTEAFF.

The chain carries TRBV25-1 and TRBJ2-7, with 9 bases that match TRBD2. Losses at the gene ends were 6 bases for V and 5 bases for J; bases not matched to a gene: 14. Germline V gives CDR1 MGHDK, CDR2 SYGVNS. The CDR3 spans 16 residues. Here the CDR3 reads CASSYYSRGGFDEQYF. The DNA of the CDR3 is TGTGCCAGCAGCTACTATTCGCGGGGGGGCTTCGACGAGCAGTACTTC.

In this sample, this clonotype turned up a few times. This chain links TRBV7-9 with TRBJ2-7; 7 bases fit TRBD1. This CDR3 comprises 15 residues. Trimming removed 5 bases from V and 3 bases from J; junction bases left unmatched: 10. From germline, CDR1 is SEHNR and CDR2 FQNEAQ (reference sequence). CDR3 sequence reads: CASSVTGVGYYEQYF. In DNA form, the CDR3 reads TGTGCCAGCAGCGTAACAGGGGTAGGGTACTACGAGCAGTACTTC.

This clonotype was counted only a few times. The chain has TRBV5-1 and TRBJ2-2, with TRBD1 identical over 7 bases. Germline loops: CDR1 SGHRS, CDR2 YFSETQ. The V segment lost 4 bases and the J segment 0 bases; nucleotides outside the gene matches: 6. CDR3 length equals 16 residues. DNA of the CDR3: TGCGCCAGCAGCCCGTGGACAGGATCGAACACCGGGGAGCTGTTTTTT. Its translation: CASSPWTGSNTGELFF.

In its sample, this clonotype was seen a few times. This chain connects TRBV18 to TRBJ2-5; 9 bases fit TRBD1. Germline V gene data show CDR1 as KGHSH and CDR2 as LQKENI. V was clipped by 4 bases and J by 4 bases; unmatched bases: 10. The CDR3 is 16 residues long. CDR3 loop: CASSLLTTDRGETQYF. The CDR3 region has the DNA TGTGCCAGCTCACTCTTAACCACGGACAGGGGAGAGACCCAGTACTTC.

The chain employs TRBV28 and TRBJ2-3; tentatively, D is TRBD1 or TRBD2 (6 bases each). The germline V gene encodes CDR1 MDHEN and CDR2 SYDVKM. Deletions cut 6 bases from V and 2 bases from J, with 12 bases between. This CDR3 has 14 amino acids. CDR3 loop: CASSRGGNTDTQYF. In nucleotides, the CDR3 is TGTGCCAGCAGCCGAGGGGGGAACACAGATACGCAGTATTTT.

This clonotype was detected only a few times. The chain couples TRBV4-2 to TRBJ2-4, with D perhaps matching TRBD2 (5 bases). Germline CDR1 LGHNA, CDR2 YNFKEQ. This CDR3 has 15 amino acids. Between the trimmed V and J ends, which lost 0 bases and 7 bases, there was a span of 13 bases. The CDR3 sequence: CASSQDVPGVNIQYF. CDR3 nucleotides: TGTGCCAGCAGCCAAGATGTTCCCGGGGTTAACATTCAGTACTTC.

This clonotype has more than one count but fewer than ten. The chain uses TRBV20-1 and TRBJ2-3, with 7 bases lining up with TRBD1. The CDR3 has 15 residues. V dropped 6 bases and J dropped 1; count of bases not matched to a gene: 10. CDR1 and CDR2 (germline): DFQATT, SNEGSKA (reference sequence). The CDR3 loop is CSAKKQGSGTDTQYF. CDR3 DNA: TGCAGTGCCAAAAAACAGGGGTCCGGCACAGATACGCAGTATTTT.

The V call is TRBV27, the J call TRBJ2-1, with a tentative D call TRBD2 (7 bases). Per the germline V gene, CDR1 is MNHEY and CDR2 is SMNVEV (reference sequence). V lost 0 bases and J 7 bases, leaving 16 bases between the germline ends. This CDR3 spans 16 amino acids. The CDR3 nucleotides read TGTGCCAGCAGTTTATCGAGCCGGGGGGCTTTTAATGAGCAGTTCTTC. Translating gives CASSLSSRGAFNEQFF.

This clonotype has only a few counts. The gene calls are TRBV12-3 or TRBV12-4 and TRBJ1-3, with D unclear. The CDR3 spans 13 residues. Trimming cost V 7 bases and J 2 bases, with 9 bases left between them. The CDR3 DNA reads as TGTGCCAGCATCGCCGACGCTGGAAACACCATATATTTT. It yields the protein CASIADAGNTIYF.

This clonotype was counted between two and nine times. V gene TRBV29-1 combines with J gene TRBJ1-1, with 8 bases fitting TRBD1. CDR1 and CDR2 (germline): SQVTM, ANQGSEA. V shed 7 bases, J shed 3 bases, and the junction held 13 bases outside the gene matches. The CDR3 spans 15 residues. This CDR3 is CSDGTGKQVDTEAFF. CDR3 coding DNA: TGCAGCGACGGGACAGGTAAACAGGTGGACACTGAAGCTTTCTTT.

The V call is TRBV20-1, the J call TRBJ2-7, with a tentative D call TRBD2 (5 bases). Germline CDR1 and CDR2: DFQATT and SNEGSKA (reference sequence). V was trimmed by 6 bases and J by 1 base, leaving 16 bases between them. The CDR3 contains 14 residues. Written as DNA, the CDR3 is TGCAGTGCCCCCCTAGGGAGAGTGTCCTACGAGCAGTACTTC. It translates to CSAPLGRVSYEQYF.